This T cell receptor beta chain stems from a study of T cells in localized non-small cell lung cancer. Study-wide findings and caveats: In adjacent lung appeared a median 57 of the top 100 tumor clones. Uninvolved adjacent lung had more T cell clonality than any other tissue, topping tumor.

This clone was seen just once. Its antigen remains unknown. Libraries were prepared by immunoSEQ multiplex PCR; TCRdb keeps only in-frame clonotypes and omits some of them. The table lists about 79,000 clones, 88% of them singletons. V lost 3 bases, J lost 5 bases, and 11 bases lay in between. Germline V gene lookup returns CDR1 LNHDA and CDR2 SQIVND (reference sequence). The CDR3 runs to 15 residues. The chain has TRBV19 and TRBJ1-6; maybe TRBD1 (6 bases). This material consisted of peripheral blood, taken before any cancer treatment. The receptor's source is a woman aged 35-75 years with stage I squamous cell lung carcinoma. The CDR3 bases are TGTGCCAGTAGTATGCAGTCAGGGGATAATTCACCCCTCCACTTT. It yields the protein CASSMQSGDNSPLHF.